The 9 T cell receptor beta chains presented below share a single source sample, sequenced in a study of shared clonotypes between healthy human individuals. Sequenced by immunoSEQ multiplex PCR; TCRdb stores in-frame clones only, minus some. Of 500,000 to 700,000 clones in the sample, approximately 95% are singletons; the top ten hold about 0.11%. CD45RO negativity and positive selection for CCR7 defined naive CD8 cells, a population that excluded terminally differentiated effector memory CD45RA+ cells. Source material: naive CD8+ T cells sorted from blood. The source is a woman between 25 and 40 years old in good health.

The rearrangement uses TRBV19 and TRBJ2-7; 9 nucleotides align to TRBD2. The trim removed 6 bases at V and 3 bases at J, leaving 9 bases unmatched. Germline CDR1 LNHDA, CDR2 SQIVND (reference sequence). The CDR3 is made up of 15 amino acids. CDR3 in amino acids: CASSESSGMGYEQYF. CDR3 nucleotide sequence: TGTGCCAGTAGCGAATCTAGCGGGATGGGCTACGAGCAGTACTTC.

The V gene is TRBV7-9, the J gene TRBJ2-5, with 13 positions matching TRBD2. Near its end, the DNA agrees better with TRBJ2-7, so the J call may be wrong. CDR1 and CDR2 (germline): SEHNR, FQNEAQ (reference sequence). The CDR3 has 15 residues. CDR3 nucleotides: TGTGCCAGCAGCACGACTAGCGGGAGGCAGGACGAGCAGTACTTC. It specifies CASSTTSGRQDEQYF.

This chain uses TRBV9 with TRBJ1-5; TRBD1 matches 7 bases. CDR3 length: 17 residues. In germline, CDR1 is SGDLS, CDR2 YYNGEE. V shed 5 bases and J 0 bases; nucleotides not matched to a gene: 11. This CDR3 is CASRASGTEASNQPQHF. CDR3 nucleotides: TGTGCCAGCAGAGCCTCCGGGACAGAAGCTAGCAATCAGCCCCAGCATTTT.

This chain joins TRBV4-2 and TRBJ2-3, with D unclear. Per germline, CDR1 LGHNA and CDR2 YNFKEQ. The CDR3 has 16 amino acids. Trimming left V 2 bases short and J 0 bases short, with 12 bases between. CDR3 in DNA: TGTGCCAGCAGCCAATTCGTAGCAGCTAGCACAGATACGCAGTATTTT. Translation gives CASSQFVAASTDTQYF.

The chain recombines TRBV7-2 with TRBJ2-2; perhaps TRBD2 as D (5 bases). Looked up from germline, CDR1 is SGHTA and CDR2 is FQGNSA. V lost 7 bases and J 3 bases, leaving 12 bases between the germline ends. The CDR3 is made up of 14 amino acids. CDR3 sequence: CASTPTSYTGELFF. CDR3 bases: TGTGCCAGCACCCCTACTAGTTACACCGGGGAGCTGTTTTTT. The whole variable domain, filled in from reference TRBV7-2 and TRBJ2-2, reads GAGVSQSPSNKVTEKGKDVELRCDPISGHTALYWYRQSLGQGLEFLIYFQGNSAPDKSGLPSDRFSAERTGGSVSTLTIQRTQQEDSAVYLCASTPTSYTGELFFGEGSRLTVL.

The chain has TRBV5-1 and TRBJ2-7; D remains unclear. CDR1 and CDR2 from the germline V gene are SGHRS and YFSETQ. V was clipped by 2 bases and J by 2 bases, with 2 bases between them. The CDR3 is 11 residues long. The CDR3 region has the DNA TGCGCCAGCAGCTTCCCCTACGAGCAGTACTTC. It is translated as CASSFPYEQYF.

The chain carries TRBV7-8 and TRBJ1-3; TRBD1 agrees at 10 bases. The CDR3 spans 15 residues. Germline values: CDR1 SGHVS, CDR2 FQNEAQ. V shed 4 bases and J 10 bases; nucleotides not matched to a gene: 10. DNA of the CDR3: TGTGCCAGCAGCTCCGCGGGACAGGGGCTAACGACCATATATTTT. Translating gives CASSSAGQGLTTIYF.

Note on this clone: Other DNA sequences in the sample encode the same CDR3. This rearrangement joins TRBV28 to TRBJ2-1; 12 nucleotides line up with TRBD2. This CDR3 is built from 14 residues. Trimming removed 6 bases from V and 7 bases from J; junction bases left unmatched: 4. Germline V gene lookup returns CDR1 MDHEN and CDR2 SYDVKM. The CDR3: CASRSSGRGNEQFF. The CDR3 nucleotides read TGTGCCAGCAGATCTAGCGGGAGGGGGAATGAGCAGTTCTTC. The full variable domain, with the rest looked up from reference TRBV28 and TRBJ2-1, is DVKVTQSSRYLVKRTGEKVFLECVQDMDHENMFWYRQDPGLGLRLIYFSYDVKMKEKGDIPEGYSVSREKKERFSLILESASTNQTSMYLCASRSSGRGNEQFFGPGTRLTVL.

The CDR3 is CASSLSKDTEAFF. CDR3 coding DNA: TGTGCCAGCAGTTTATCGAAGGACACTGAAGCTTTCTTT. The genes are TRBV27 and TRBJ1-1, with no clear D. Trimming cost V 0 bases and J 3 bases, with 5 bases left between them. CDR1 is MNHEY, CDR2 SMNVEV, per germline (reference sequence). This CDR3 comprises 13 residues.